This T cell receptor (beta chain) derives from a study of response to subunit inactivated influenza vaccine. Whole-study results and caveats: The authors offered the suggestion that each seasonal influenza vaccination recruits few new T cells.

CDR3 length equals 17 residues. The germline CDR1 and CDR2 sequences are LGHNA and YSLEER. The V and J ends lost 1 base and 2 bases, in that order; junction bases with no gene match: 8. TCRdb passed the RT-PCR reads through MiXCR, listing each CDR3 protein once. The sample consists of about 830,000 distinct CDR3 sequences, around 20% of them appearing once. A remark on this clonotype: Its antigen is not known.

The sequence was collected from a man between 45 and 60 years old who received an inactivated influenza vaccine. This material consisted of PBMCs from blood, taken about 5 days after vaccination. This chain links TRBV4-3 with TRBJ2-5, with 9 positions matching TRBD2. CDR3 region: CASSQGPAGGQQETQYF. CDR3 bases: TGCGCCAGCAGCCAAGGCCCAGCGGGAGGACAACAAGAGACCCAGTACTTC.